The sample holds many counts of the clone carrying this T cell receptor beta chain. Its target is unknown. The data stem from a study of T-cell reconstitution after alpha-beta-depleted transplantation in children. Study-level points and caveats: Several hundred expanded graft clones reportedly were the source of alpha-beta T cells about two months after transplant.

This CDR3 region has 13 residues. Deletions cut 5 bases from V and 0 bases from J, with 7 bases between. Germline V CDR1 and CDR2: SQVTM, ANQGSEA. As it was prepared, the TCRbeta library received unique molecular identifiers. TCRdb ran MiXCR on the PCR reads and lists one entry per CDR3 protein. The sample yields roughly 70,000 distinct CDR3 sequences, roughly 4.9% seen once. The chain links TRBV29-1 to TRBJ2-2; D gene ambiguous. The clonotype originates from a boy in the first two years of life who had a stem cell transplant for acute myeloid leukemia, so the T cells may come from the graft donor. Sequencing used PBMCs, mostly from graft donor cells, obtained 180 days after TCRalphabeta/CD19-depleted stem cell transplant. The CDR3 region is CSVTHSNTGELFF. The CDR3 coding sequence is TGCAGCGTTACGCACTCGAACACCGGGGAGCTGTTTTTT.